Listed here are 3 T cell receptor beta chains from one sample, sequenced in a study of blood T cells in healthy people across ages. Using a J-beta primer mix together with a sample-barcoded 5' primer, a second PCR was run for about 7 to 12 cycles. One entry per CDR3 protein, called by TCRdb with MiXCR from the 5' RACE reads. The table has hundreds of thousands of distinct CDR3 sequences, around 42% seen once. What was sequenced was blood. The receptors stem from a man in his sixties in good health.

V usage is TRBV27 and J usage is TRBJ2-1; no firm D call. Looked up from germline, CDR1 is MNHEY and CDR2 is SMNVEV (reference sequence). CDR3 size: 16 residues. Trimming left V 0 bases short and J 8 bases short, with 17 bases between. The DNA for the CDR3 is TGTGCCAGCAGTTTATCGAGGAATTCCCTTATGTATGAGCAGTTCTTC. Its protein product is CASSLSRNSLMYEQFF.

V is TRBV9 and J is TRBJ2-1, with D possibly TRBD2 on 6 matching bases. This CDR3 is 16 amino acids long. The ends were cut back, 6 bases at V and 0 bases at J, with 16 bases in the middle. The germline V gene has CDR1 SGDLS and CDR2 YYNGEE. The CDR3: CASTPFGGVSYNEQFF. The CDR3 DNA sequence: TGTGCCAGCACCCCATTCGGCGGGGTCTCCTACAATGAGCAGTTCTTC.

This clonotype has at least ten counts. The chain links TRBV3-1 to TRBJ2-3; the D is unclear. This CDR3 region has 11 residues. Germline CDR1 reads LGHDT; CDR2 reads YNNKEL (reference sequence). V lost 1 base and J 6 bases, leaving 2 bases between the germline ends. CDR3 region: CASSQADTQYF. CDR3 nucleotides: TGTGCCAGCAGCCAAGCGGATACGCAGTATTTT.